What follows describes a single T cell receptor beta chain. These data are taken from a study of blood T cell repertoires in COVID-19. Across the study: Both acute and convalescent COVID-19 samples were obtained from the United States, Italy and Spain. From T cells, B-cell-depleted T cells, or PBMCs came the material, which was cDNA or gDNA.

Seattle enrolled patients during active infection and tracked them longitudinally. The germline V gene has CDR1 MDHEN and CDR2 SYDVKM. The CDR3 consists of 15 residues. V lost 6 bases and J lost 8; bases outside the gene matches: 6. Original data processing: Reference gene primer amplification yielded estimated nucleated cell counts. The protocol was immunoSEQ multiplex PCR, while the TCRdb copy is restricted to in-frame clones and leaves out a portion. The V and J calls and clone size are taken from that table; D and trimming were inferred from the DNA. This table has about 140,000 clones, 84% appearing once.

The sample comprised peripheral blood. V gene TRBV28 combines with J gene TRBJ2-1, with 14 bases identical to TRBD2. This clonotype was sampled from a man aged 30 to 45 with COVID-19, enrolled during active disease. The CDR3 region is CASRRPGLAGDEQFF. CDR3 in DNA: TGTGCCAGCAGGCGACCGGGACTAGCGGGAGATGAGCAGTTCTTC.